This T cell receptor beta chain emerged from a study of blood T cell repertoires in COVID-19. Study in general: Material from acute and convalescent COVID-19 was sourced from the United States, Italy and Spain. The analysed material was cDNA or gDNA that came from T cells, B-cell-depleted T cells, or PBMCs.

V lost 3 bases and J 5 bases, leaving 20 bases between the germline ends. The germline V gene encodes CDR1 WSHSY and CDR2 SAAADI. CDR3 length: 17 amino acids. Per the original methods: For nucleated cells, counts were estimated from reference gene primer amplification. Sequenced by immunoSEQ multiplex PCR; TCRdb stores in-frame clones only, minus some. V and J calls and clone size are copied from that table; D and trimming were computed from the DNA. The profile shows 95,000 to 120,000 clones, 70% to 85% of them singletons. The chain carries TRBV10-2 and TRBJ2-1; D perhaps matches TRBD1 (6 bases). Sequenced input: peripheral blood. This TCR came from a woman between 40 and 50 years old with acute or convalescent COVID-19. The CDR3 protein is CASSEVDRPKGHNEQFF. As DNA, the CDR3 is TGCGCCAGCAGTGAAGTAGACAGGCCTAAGGGCCACAATGAGCAGTTCTTC.